Below are 24 T cell receptor beta chains sequenced from a single sample in a study of T cell repertoires in cytomegalovirus infection. Each CDR3 protein gets one entry after TCRdb re-called the reads with MiXCR. The sample lists approximately 76,000 distinct CDR3 sequences; 3.7% were seen once. Sequences were obtained from PBMCs. These receptors came from a human donor in good health (CMV status not recorded). Some clones in this sample may be carry-over from other donors' samples.

This clonotype has ten or more counts. V usage is TRBV6-2 or TRBV6-3 and J usage is TRBJ1-5; perhaps TRBD1 as D (6 bases). The germline CDR1 and CDR2 sequences are MNHEY and SVGEGT. V lost 4 bases and J 1 base, leaving 17 bases between the germline ends. The CDR3 consists of 17 residues. The CDR3 loop reads CASSSGQRVLSNQPQHF. In DNA, the CDR3 is TGTGCCAGCAGTTCAGGACAGCGGGTCTTAAGCAATCAGCCCCAGCATTTT.

This clonotype was detected ten times or more. This chain uses TRBV6-2 or TRBV6-3 with TRBJ1-5; D is ambiguous. The CDR3 sequence is 12 residues long. Trimming pared 2 bases from V and 10 bases from J, leaving 9 bases between. Germline V CDR1 and CDR2: MNHEY, SVGEGT. As DNA, the CDR3 is TGTGCCAGCAGTTACACAAGAGGACCCCAGCATTTT. It yields the protein CASSYTRGPQHF.

The sample holds many counts of this clonotype. The chain combines TRBV6-6 with TRBJ1-4; TRBD1 is a possible D gene (6 bases). The germline CDR1 and CDR2 sequences are MNHNY and SVGAGI (reference sequence). The CDR3 is 13 residues long. Trimming took 5 bases from V and 7 from J, leaving 11 bases between them. CDR3 coding DNA: TGTGCCAGCAGTAACAGGGAGGGTGAAAAACTGTTTTTT. Translation gives CASSNREGEKLFF.

This clonotype was observed at least ten times. The rearrangement joins TRBV7-2 to TRBJ2-7; 8 positions match TRBD2. The trim removed 11 bases at V and 0 bases at J, leaving 12 bases unmatched. Germline-derived CDR1 and CDR2 are SGHTA and FQGNSA. This CDR3 contains 15 residues. The CDR3, as DNA: TGTGCCGCCGTCCCCCAGCGGGGGCCCTCCTACGAGCAGTACTTC. The encoded protein is CAAVPQRGPSYEQYF.

This clonotype showed up many times. This rearrangement joins TRBV4-3 to TRBJ2-5, with D possibly being TRBD1 or TRBD2 (5 bases each). Trimming removed 2 bases at V and 5 bases at J, with 15 bases between. The CDR3 covers 15 residues. In germline, CDR1 is LGHNA, CDR2 YSLEER. The CDR3 DNA follows: TGCGCCAGCAGCCAACGGTGGGACCTCTGGGAGACCCAGTACTTC. Amino acid sequence: CASSQRWDLWETQYF.

There are many counts of this clonotype. The rearrangement links TRBV28 to TRBJ1-1; D perhaps matches TRBD1 (5 bases). The CDR3 has 15 amino acids. The V and J ends lost 3 bases and 0 bases respectively, with 11 bases between them. Germline V lookup: CDR1 MDHEN, CDR2 SYDVKM. The CDR3 sequence is CASSFPGQMNTEAFF. The CDR3 region has the DNA TGTGCCAGCAGTTTTCCGGGGCAGATGAACACTGAAGCTTTCTTT.

In its sample, this clonotype was seen many times. The chain recombines TRBV7-6 with TRBJ2-7; D is ambiguous. V dropped 0 bases and J dropped 4 bases, with 7 bases sitting between them. CDR3 size: 13 residues. Germline V CDR1 and CDR2: SGHVS, FNYEAQ. CDR3 sequence: CASSLAATYEQYF. CDR3 DNA: TGTGCCAGCAGCTTAGCGGCAACATACGAGCAGTACTTC.

This clonotype was observed at least ten times. The chain employs TRBV12-3 or TRBV12-4 and TRBJ2-3; D might be TRBD1 (6 bases). The CDR3 is 17 amino acids. The ends were cut back, 6 bases at V and 6 bases at J, with 25 bases in the middle. Written as DNA, the CDR3 is TGTGCCAGCAGCCAAGAGGACAGACGGTCGAGATGGGATACGCAGTATTTT. The encoded protein is CASSQEDRRSRWDTQYF.

This clonotype has at least ten counts. The chain uses TRBV7-2 and TRBJ2-1; 11 nucleotides line up with TRBD2. The CDR3 is made up of 14 amino acids. J gave up 11 bases and V 5 bases, and 8 bases lay outside the gene matches. Germline assignment: CDR1 SGHTA and CDR2 FQGNSA. For the CDR3, the DNA is TGTGCCAGCAGCCCGGGACTAGCGGAGAAGCAGCAGTTCTTC. Translation: CASSPGLAEKQQFF. The variable domain in full, with the rest retrieved from reference TRBV7-2 and TRBJ2-1, is GAGVSQSPSNKVTEKGKDVELRCDPISGHTALYWYRQSLGQGLEFLIYFQGNSAPDKSGLPSDRFSAERTGGSVSTLTIQRTQQEDSAVYLCASSPGLAEKQQFFGPGTRLTVL.

This clonotype came up many times. V and J are TRBV2 and TRBJ1-6; no reliable D call. V was pared by 0 bases and J by 10 bases, with 16 bases between. The germline V gene encodes CDR1 SNHLY and CDR2 FYNNEI. The CDR3 length is 16 residues. CDR3 nucleotides: TGTGCCAGCAGTGAAGCTCCGACGGCAATCGGGTCACCCCTCCACTTT. Amino acid sequence: CASSEAPTAIGSPLHF.

The sample holds many counts of this clonotype. V gene TRBV6-2 or TRBV6-3 combines with J gene TRBJ2-1; TRBD2 matches 10 bases. This CDR3 spans 17 amino acids. CDR1 MNHEY and CDR2 SVGEGT come from the germline V gene. Trimming removed 4 bases from V and 4 bases from J; junction bases left unmatched: 10. CDR3 protein: CASSSGPASGGYNEQFF. The CDR3 nucleotides are TGTGCCAGCAGTTCAGGCCCAGCTAGCGGGGGTTACAATGAGCAGTTCTTC.

This clonotype has a count of ten or more. V usage is TRBV12-3 or TRBV12-4 and J usage is TRBJ2-7; D ambiguous. CDR3 length: 14 amino acids. V was trimmed by 5 bases and J by 0 bases, leaving 11 bases between them. The CDR3 DNA follows: TGTGCCAGCAGTCTTCAGGAATTCTCCTACGAGCAGTACTTC. Residues: CASSLQEFSYEQYF.

This clonotype was counted ten times or more. The rearrangement joins TRBV7-2 to TRBJ2-5; 13 bases agree with TRBD2. This CDR3 is 21 amino acids long. The germline V gene has CDR1 SGHTA and CDR2 FQGNSA. V lost 3 bases, J lost 3 bases, and 19 bases stayed unmatched. The CDR3 spells CASSFSTTGGWTSGGKETQYF. The CDR3 bases are TGTGCCAGCAGCTTTTCCACTACAGGAGGTTGGACTAGCGGGGGCAAAGAGACCCAGTACTTC.

This clonotype was detected many times. The chain links TRBV25-1 to TRBJ1-6; no reliable D call. Germline CDR1 reads MGHDK; CDR2 reads SYGVNS. Trimming took off 4 bases at V and 7 bases at J, with 11 bases between the two ends. This CDR3 has 14 residues. Here the CDR3 reads CASSVLGGNSPLHF. CDR3 in DNA: TGTGCCAGCAGTGTGTTGGGCGGAAATTCACCCCTCCACTTT.

This clonotype was recorded at least ten times. The gene calls are TRBV7-2 and TRBJ1-4, with 7 bases identical to TRBD1. Germline V CDR1 and CDR2: SGHTA, FQGNSA. Trimming cost V 6 bases and J 7 bases; bases outside gene matches: 5. The CDR3 length is 13 residues. The CDR3 is CASRQTGTEKLFF. Here the CDR3 DNA reads TGTGCCAGCAGACAGACAGGGACTGAAAAACTGTTTTTT.

This clonotype was seen at least ten times. The chain uses TRBV2 and TRBJ1-6, with a tentative D call TRBD1 (5 bases). Germline CDR1 SNHLY, CDR2 FYNNEI. The CDR3 loop spans 15 amino acids. V was clipped by 6 bases and J by 6 bases, with 15 bases between them. CDR3 residues: CASRDSGRSNSPLHF. The DNA for the CDR3 is TGTGCCAGCAGAGACTCGGGACGGTCTAATTCACCCCTCCACTTT. The full variable domain, rest sourced from reference TRBV2 and TRBJ1-6, is EPEVTQTPSHQVTQMGQEVILRCVPISNHLYFYWYRQILGQKVEFLVSFYNNEISEKSEIFDDQFSVERPDGSNFTLKIRSTKLEDSAMYFCASRDSGRSNSPLHFGNGTRLTVT.

The sample holds many counts of this clonotype. J is TRBJ2-7 and V is TRBV19, with D unclear. Trimming took 3 bases from V and 6 from J, leaving 9 bases between them. The V gene's germline CDR1 is LNHDA and CDR2 SQIVND (reference sequence). CDR3 length: 12 amino acids. Here the CDR3 DNA reads TGTGCCAGTAGTATCCAATACGGCGAGCAGTACTTC. This gives the protein CASSIQYGEQYF.

In this sample, this clonotype turned up many times. The rearrangement uses TRBV3-1 and TRBJ2-1; 9 positions agree with TRBD2. CDR3 length equals 14 residues. Trimming took 3 bases from V and 10 from J; bases not matched to a gene: 7. CDR1 is LGHDT and CDR2 is YNNKEL in the germline V gene (reference sequence). CDR3 coding DNA: TGTGCCAGCAGCCAGGCGGGGGGGCAGATGGAGCAGTTCTTC. It codes for CASSQAGGQMEQFF.

A remark on this clonotype: Given a much more abundant clone one base away, this may be a read error. This chain links TRBV7-2 with TRBJ1-3, with TRBD1 matching 10 bases. Trimming at V came to 5 bases and at J to 5 bases, leaving 15 bases not matched to a gene. The V gene's germline CDR1 is SGHTA and CDR2 FQGNSA. The CDR3 spans 18 residues. CDR3 bases: TGTGCCAGCAGCCCCCGGCGGCCCGGGACAGGGGCTAGAAACACCATATATTTT. Its translation: CASSPRRPGTGARNTIYF.

There are many counts of this clonotype. The V and J genes are TRBV6-5 and TRBJ1-1, with D possibly TRBD1 on 5 matching bases. Per germline, CDR1 MNHEY and CDR2 SVGAGI. V was clipped by 1 base and J by 2 bases, with 11 bases between them. This CDR3 contains 15 residues. DNA of the CDR3: TGTGCCAGCAGTTACTACGACGACAGCAACACTGAAGCTTTCTTT. Protein product: CASSYYDDSNTEAFF.

This clonotype was recorded many times. The rearrangement joins TRBV7-2 to TRBJ1-6; 7 bases map to TRBD1. Trimming at V came to 5 bases and at J to 10 bases, leaving 11 bases not matched to a gene. There are 15 residues in the CDR3. Germline V CDR1 and CDR2: SGHTA, FQGNSA. CDR3 protein: CASSSDRVPGSPLHF. In DNA form, the CDR3 reads TGTGCCAGCAGCAGCGACAGGGTTCCGGGATCACCCCTCCACTTT.

There are many counts of this clonotype. CDR3 residues: CASSLGPPGGYADYGYTF. CDR3 DNA sequence: TGTGCCAGCAGCTTAGGGCCCCCGGGGGGGTATGCGGACTATGGCTACACCTTC. V usage is TRBV7-2 and J usage is TRBJ1-2; a possible D gene is TRBD1 (5 bases). V was pared by 1 base and J by 3 bases, with 21 bases between. The germline V gene encodes CDR1 SGHTA and CDR2 FQGNSA. CDR3 length: 18 amino acids.

This clonotype has a count of ten or more. V and J are TRBV7-2 and TRBJ2-1, with a weak D call TRBD2 (5 bases). Trimming cost V 1 base and J 0 bases, with 7 bases left between them. Germline-derived CDR1 and CDR2 are SGHTA and FQGNSA. This CDR3 spans 15 amino acids. CDR3 DNA sequence: TGTGCCAGCAGCTTAGTCGGGGTCTCCTACAATGAGCAGTTCTTC. The encoded protein is CASSLVGVSYNEQFF.

Ten or more counts support this clonotype. The V gene is TRBV7-9, the J gene TRBJ2-1; 12 nucleotides align to TRBD2. Germline V gene lookup returns CDR1 SEHNR and CDR2 FQNEAQ (reference sequence). The J segment lost 8 bases and the V segment lost 4 bases, leaving 6 bases of the junction unmatched. This CDR3 contains 15 residues. The chain's CDR3 is CASSSALAGGHEQFF. The CDR3 region has the DNA TGTGCCAGCAGCTCCGCGCTAGCGGGGGGGCATGAGCAGTTCTTC.